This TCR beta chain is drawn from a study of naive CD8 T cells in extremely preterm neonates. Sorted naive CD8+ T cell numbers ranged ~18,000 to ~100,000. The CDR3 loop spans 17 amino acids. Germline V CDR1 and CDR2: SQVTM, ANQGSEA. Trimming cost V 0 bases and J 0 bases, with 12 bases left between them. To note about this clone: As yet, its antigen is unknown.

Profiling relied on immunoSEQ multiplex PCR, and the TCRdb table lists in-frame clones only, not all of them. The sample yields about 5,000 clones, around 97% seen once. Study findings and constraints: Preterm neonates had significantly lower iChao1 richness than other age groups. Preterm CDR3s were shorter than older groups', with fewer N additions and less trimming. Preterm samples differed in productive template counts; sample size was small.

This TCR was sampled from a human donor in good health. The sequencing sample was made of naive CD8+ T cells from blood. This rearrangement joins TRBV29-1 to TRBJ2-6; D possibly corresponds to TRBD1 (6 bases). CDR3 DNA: TGCAGCGTTGAAGATAGGGACACCGACTCTGGGGCCAACGTCCTGACTTTC. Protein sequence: CSVEDRDTDSGANVLTF.